This T cell receptor (beta chain) was sequenced for a study of shared clonotypes between healthy human individuals. Study results and caveats: Clonotype sharing among donors likely depends on sequencing depth.

This CDR3 comprises 12 residues. Deletions cut 3 bases from V and 5 bases from J, with 8 bases between. Germline loops: CDR1 KGHSH, CDR2 LQKENI. About this clone itself: Antigen specificity is unknown. In the same sample, other DNA sequences code for this CDR3.

Profiling relied on immunoSEQ multiplex PCR, and the TCRdb table lists in-frame clones only, not all of them. The table lists about 490,000 clones, 79% of them singletons. Sequenced sample: PBMCs. This TCR came from a woman aged 40-49 years in good health. Some clones in this sample may be carry-over from other donors' samples. The chain links TRBV18 to TRBJ2-7; D gene ambiguous. The CDR3 is CASSPSGDEQYF. In DNA, the CDR3 is TGTGCCAGCTCACCTAGTGGGGACGAGCAGTACTTC.